This TCR beta chain stems from a study of metastatic and nonmetastatic thyroid tumors. As for the study in general: Repertoires were compared across blood and tumor or nodule tissue from malignant and benign thyroid patients.

Every patient was untreated before thyroid surgery. This CDR3 has 12 residues. J lost 5 bases, V lost 8 bases, and 5 bases had no gene match. From germline, CDR1 is SNHLY and CDR2 FYNNEI. At least ten counts were recorded for this clone. TCRdb re-called the PCR reads with MiXCR. The table records under 95,000 clones, approximately 9% of them present only once. The sequence came from a female donor with papillary thyroid cancer or a benign thyroid nodule (not recorded which). Some clones in this sample may be carry-over from other donors' samples. Specimen: blood. The chain recombines TRBV2 with TRBJ2-5; 7 bases are a match to TRBD2. The CDR3 loop reads CASRLAGETQYF. The CDR3, as DNA: TGTGCCAGCCGACTAGCCGGCGAGACCCAGTACTTC.